Sequencing of this T cell receptor beta chain was carried out in a study of metastatic and nonmetastatic thyroid tumors. Study-wide background: Thyroid patients, malignant and benign, had repertoires compared across blood and tumor or nodule tissue. The study's findings and limits: According to reports, the diversity of TCR beta was significantly higher in malignant thyroid tumors than in benign nodules, and this held in both blood and tumor samples.

V was trimmed by 4 bases and J by 5 bases, leaving 14 bases between them. CDR1 and CDR2 from the germline V gene are SEHNR and FQNEAQ (reference sequence). The CDR3 length is 15 residues. The table lists this clone with many counts. Antigen specificity is unknown. All patients were untreated before thyroid surgery. How the authors handled the data: What underpinned the distant-metastasis classifier for papillary thyroid cancer was the set of CDR3 differences across clinicopathological groups. TCRdb reprocessed the PCR reads via MiXCR. Here the V and J calls rest on TCRdb's processing, not on the authors' analysis. The profile shows approximately 30,000 clones, 3.5% to 4% of them singletons.

Material for sequencing was blood. The rearrangement uses TRBV7-9 and TRBJ2-2, with no clear D. This clonotype was sampled from a male donor with papillary thyroid cancer or a benign thyroid nodule (not recorded which). Some clones in this sample may be carry-over from other donors' samples. The CDR3 nucleotides read TGTGCCAGCAGCTCCGGGTGGGCTGGAACCGGGGAGCTGTTTTTT. Amino acids: CASSSGWAGTGELFF.